A single sample is the source of the 12 T cell receptor beta chains below, sequenced in a study of a mutant IDH1 vaccine in newly diagnosed glioma. What these receptors recognize is not known. As to time point: week 23, last vaccination. Each vaccine dose was 300 ug of mutant IDH1 20-mer peptide, with topical imiquimod. Here immunoSEQ multiplex PCR was the method, and the copy in TCRdb shows in-frame clones only, minus some. The table includes tens of thousands of clones, around 76% detected once. Specimen: PBMCs, collected from a glioma patient whose treatment included an IDH1 peptide vaccine. These receptors originate from a man aged 45-65 years with glioma.

The genes are TRBV4-2 and TRBJ2-3; 8 bases align to TRBD2. V lost 4 bases to trimming and J lost 2 bases; unmatched junction nucleotides: 17. The germline V gene encodes CDR1 LGHNA and CDR2 YNFKEQ. This CDR3 spans 19 amino acids. The chain's CDR3 is CASSLEGKIGGATTDTQYF. The CDR3 nucleotides read TGTGCCAGCAGCCTGGAGGGCAAAATCGGGGGGGCGACCACAGATACGCAGTATTTT.

The chain carries TRBV19 and TRBJ1-5; no reliable D call. The germline gives CDR1 LNHDA, CDR2 SQIVND (reference sequence). The CDR3 totals 14 residues. Between the trimmed V and J ends, which lost 3 bases and 7 bases, there was a span of 13 bases. The CDR3 bases are TGTGCCAGTAGTATCTCGGACTTTCCGCAGCCCCAGCATTTT. It is translated as CASSISDFPQPQHF.

By share, this clone ranks as medium-sized. The chain is built from TRBV5-4 and TRBJ1-1; 8 bases map to TRBD1. CDR3 length: 14 residues. The germline CDR1 and CDR2 sequences are SGHNT and YYREEE (reference sequence). Losses at the gene ends were 1 base for V and 6 bases for J; bases not matched to a gene: 5. CDR3 nucleotide sequence: TGTGCCAGCAGCTTGCCAGGGGGCAGGGCTGAAGCTTTCTTT. Residues: CASSLPGGRAEAFF.

The V and J genes are TRBV10-2 and TRBJ2-7; D is undetermined. CDR1 is WSHSY, CDR2 SAAADI, per germline. Trimming removed 0 bases at V and 2 bases at J, with 8 bases between. The CDR3 loop spans 14 amino acids. CDR3 region: CASSESSGTYEQYF. The CDR3 DNA is TGCGCCAGCAGTGAGTCCTCAGGTACCTACGAGCAGTACTTC.

V is TRBV9 and J is TRBJ1-2, with D tentatively TRBD1 (5 bases). V lost 4 bases, J lost 3 bases, and 16 bases lay in between. This CDR3 spans 15 amino acids. Looked up from germline, CDR1 is SGDLS and CDR2 is YYNGEE. The CDR3 DNA sequence: TGTGCCAGCAGCCCCGGACAAGTTTCTGACTATGGCTACACCTTC. This encodes CASSPGQVSDYGYTF. Full variable domain (missing parts from reference TRBV9 and TRBJ1-2): DSGVTQTPKHLITATGQRVTLRCSPRSGDLSVYWYQQSLDQGLQFLIQYYNGEERAKGNILERFSAQQFPDLHSELNLSSLELGDSALYFCASSPGQVSDYGYTFGSGTRLTVV.

This clone has only one observation. This chain uses TRBV27 with TRBJ1-5; a weak D match, TRBD1 (6 bases). Germline V gives CDR1 MNHEY, CDR2 SMNVEV (reference sequence). Deletions cut 5 bases from V and 4 bases from J, with 21 bases between. The CDR3 is 17 amino acids. CDR3 in amino acids: CASSPSADWTANQPQHF. The DNA for the CDR3 is TGTGCCAGCAGTCCTAGCGCGGATTGGACAGCAAATCAGCCCCAGCATTTT.

This rearrangement joins TRBV7-2 to TRBJ2-1, with TRBD1 identical over 9 bases. Germline assignment: CDR1 SGHTA and CDR2 FQGNSA. The CDR3 length is 15 residues. Trimming removed 3 bases from V and 4 bases from J; junction bases left unmatched: 4. The CDR3 protein is CASSLGQGIYNEQFF. The CDR3, as DNA: TGTGCCAGCAGCTTGGGACAGGGAATTTACAATGAGCAGTTCTTC.

This chain links TRBV13 with TRBJ2-1; 9 bases match TRBD2. The germline CDR1 and CDR2 sequences are PRHDT and FYEKMQ (reference sequence). The CDR3 runs 15 residues. V shed 5 bases, J shed 5 bases, and the junction held 7 bases outside the gene matches. The chain's CDR3 is CASSTLAGEDNEQFF. The CDR3 nucleotides read TGTGCCAGCAGCACTTTAGCGGGGGAGGACAATGAGCAGTTCTTC.

This clone appeared a single time. The genes are TRBV5-6 and TRBJ2-5, with 8 bases fitting TRBD2. The length of the CDR3 is 14 residues. J was trimmed by 4 bases and V by 1 base; bases with no gene match: 3. Germline values: CDR1 SGHDT, CDR2 YYEEEE. The CDR3 loop reads CASSLSGGGETQYF. The DNA of the CDR3 is TGTGCCAGCAGCTTGTCGGGGGGGGGAGAGACCCAGTACTTC.

The CDR3, as DNA: TGTGCCGCCTCCCGGGACAGTAGTTCATACAATGAGCAGTTCTTC. Translating it yields CAASRDSSSYNEQFF. V is TRBV7-2 and J is TRBJ2-1; TRBD1 aligns across 7 bases. Losses at the gene ends were 11 bases for V and 4 bases for J; bases not matched to a gene: 14. Germline V gives CDR1 SGHTA, CDR2 FQGNSA. This CDR3 spans 15 amino acids.

The chain employs TRBV6-6 and TRBJ2-7; weak D call: TRBD2 (5 bases). The V end was cut by 6 bases, the J end by 6 bases, with 18 bases between. CDR3 length: 14 residues. Germline CDR1 reads MNHNY; CDR2 reads SVGAGI (reference sequence). This CDR3 reads CASSLFERAAEQYF. The CDR3 region has the DNA TGTGCCAGCAGCCTCTTCGAGAGGGCGGCCGAGCAGTACTTC.

The rearrangement links TRBV6-1 to TRBJ1-2; no clear D. There are 15 residues in the CDR3. Between the trimmed V and J ends, which lost 0 bases and 4 bases, there was a span of 12 bases. CDR1 is MNHNS and CDR2 is SASEGT in the germline V gene. The CDR3 sequence is CASSEAGSLVYGYTF. The CDR3 DNA is TGTGCCAGCAGTGAAGCGGGCAGTCTTGTCTATGGCTACACCTTC.